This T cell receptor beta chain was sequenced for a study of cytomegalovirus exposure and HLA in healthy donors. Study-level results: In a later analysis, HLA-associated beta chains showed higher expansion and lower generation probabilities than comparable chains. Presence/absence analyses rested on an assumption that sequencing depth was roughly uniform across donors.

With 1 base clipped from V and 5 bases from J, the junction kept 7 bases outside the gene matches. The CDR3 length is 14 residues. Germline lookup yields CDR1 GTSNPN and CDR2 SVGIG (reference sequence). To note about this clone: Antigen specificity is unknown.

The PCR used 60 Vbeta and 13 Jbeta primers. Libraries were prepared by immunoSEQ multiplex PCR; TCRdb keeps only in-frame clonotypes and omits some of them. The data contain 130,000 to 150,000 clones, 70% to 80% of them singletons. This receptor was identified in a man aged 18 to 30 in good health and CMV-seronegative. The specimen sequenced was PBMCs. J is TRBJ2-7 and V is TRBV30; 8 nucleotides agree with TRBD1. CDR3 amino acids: CAWSDGQGANEQYF. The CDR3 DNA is TGTGCCTGGAGTGATGGGCAGGGGGCCAACGAGCAGTACTTC.